This T cell receptor beta chain was identified during a study of T cell clonality in common variable immunodeficiency. Whole-study results and caveats: T cell subpopulation sequencing would be needed to explain CVID clonality. Compared with healthy controls, CVID subjects showed increased TCRbeta clonality, mostly in about a third. In common variable immunodeficiency, TCR beta chains reportedly carried fewer deletions and N-nucleotide insertions. Fewer TCRbeta clones were shared among CVID subjects than controls.

CDR3 length: 14 amino acids. CDR1 and CDR2 from the germline V gene are MDHEN and SYDVKM. This clone was found many times. As yet, its antigen is unknown. The CDR3 goes on 3 residues after the read ends, and that part is filled in from the germline J gene. The table came from immunoSEQ multiplex PCR; TCRdb's copy has only in-frame clones and leaves some out. The sample yields approximately 42,000 clones, without any singletons. V gene TRBV28 combines with J gene TRBJ1-3, with 7 bases identical to TRBD1. This receptor was obtained from a person aged 18 to 75 in good health. The sample was peripheral blood mononuclear cells. Partial CDR3 DNA: TGTGCCAGCAGTTTGTCGCCCGACAGGGAACCC. Translation: CASSLSPDREP. The entire CDR3 protein reads CASSLSPDREPIYF.